This entry lists 26 T cell receptor beta chains sequenced from one sample in a study of Ad26.COV2.S vaccination and SARS-CoV-2 variants. Sequenced by immunoSEQ multiplex PCR; TCRdb stores in-frame clones only, minus some. This repertoire shows approximately 300,000 clones, over 80% found once; its top ten account for roughly 2%. Regarding treatment: 15 to 20 received Ad26.COV2.S at low or high dose, single or two shots; several received placebo; per-sample allocation not given. Sampling took place 63 days after the first vaccine or placebo injection. Material: peripheral blood, obtained in a trial of Ad26.COV2.S vaccine versus placebo. These receptors originate from a person between 18 and 65 years old who received the Ad26.COV2.S COVID-19 vaccine or a placebo.

The sample holds one count of this clone. The rearrangement joins TRBV18 to TRBJ2-2; 7 bases are a match to TRBD2. This CDR3 has 18 amino acids. Trimming at V came to 6 bases and at J to 0 bases, leaving 13 bases not matched to a gene. The germline V gene has CDR1 KGHSH and CDR2 LQKENI. This CDR3 reads CASSQRLAVNANTGELFF. DNA of the CDR3: TGTGCCAGCTCCCAGCGGCTAGCGGTGAACGCGAACACCGGGGAGCTGTTTTTT.

The genes are TRBV3-1 (or the pseudogene TRBV3-2) and TRBJ2-5; 8 nucleotides align to TRBD1. The CDR3 totals 16 residues. Germline V gives CDR1 LGHDT, CDR2 YNNKEL (reference sequence). V was clipped by 0 bases and J by 5 bases; unmatched bases: 8. The CDR3 here is CASSQDSGRTGETQYF. CDR3 DNA sequence: TGTGCCAGCAGCCAAGATTCGGGGAGGACAGGGGAGACCCAGTACTTC.

V and J are TRBV4-1 and TRBJ2-7; unclear D gene. Looked up from germline, CDR1 is MGHRA and CDR2 is YSYEKL. The ends were cut back, 0 bases at V and 2 bases at J, with 5 bases in the middle. The CDR3 runs 13 residues. The CDR3 loop reads CASSQEPTYEQYF. CDR3 bases: TGCGCCAGCAGCCAAGAGCCTACCTACGAGCAGTACTTC.

J is TRBJ1-2 and V is TRBV28; D might be TRBD1 (5 bases). Germline values: CDR1 MDHEN, CDR2 SYDVKM. The CDR3 length is 14 residues. V was shortened by 6 bases and J by 4 bases, with 15 bases between the two germline ends. This chain's CDR3 is CASSPRGRVYGYTF. The CDR3 DNA reads as TGTGCCAGCAGCCCGCGGGGGAGGGTCTATGGCTACACCTTC.

The V and J genes are TRBV9 and TRBJ2-7, with no clear D. Germline V CDR1 and CDR2: SGDLS, YYNGEE. V gave up 0 bases and J gave up 0 bases, with 13 bases separating them. The CDR3 is made up of 16 amino acids. CDR3: CASSVGPQQTSYEQYF. The CDR3 coding sequence is TGTGCCAGCAGCGTAGGACCACAACAGACCTCCTACGAGCAGTACTTC.

In nucleotides, the CDR3 is TGTGCCAGCAGCTTTGACAGGGGTCTCACAGATACGCAGTATTTT. It codes for CASSFDRGLTDTQYF. The rearrangement joins TRBV5-6 to TRBJ2-3, with 8 bases aligning to TRBD1. The V and J ends lost 2 bases and 2 bases, in that order; junction bases with no gene match: 4. Germline CDR1 is SGHDT and CDR2 is YYEEEE. The CDR3 spans 15 residues.

This CDR3 reads CASSLPAAGGPQETQYF. The CDR3 nucleotides are TGTGCCAGCAGCTTACCTGCTGCGGGGGGTCCCCAAGAGACCCAGTACTTC. This sequence joins TRBV7-2 and TRBJ2-5, with TRBD2 identical over 8 bases. The CDR3 is 17 residues long. Germline V CDR1 and CDR2: SGHTA, FQGNSA. After removal of 2 bases from V and 1 base from J, the junction contained 9 bases not matched to a gene.

The gene calls are TRBV28 and TRBJ1-4, with 7 bases that match TRBD1. The CDR3 has 16 amino acids. The ends lost 7 bases at V and 0 bases at J; junction bases unmatched: 8. Germline V gene sequence: CDR1 MDHEN, CDR2 SYDVKM. As DNA, the CDR3 is TGTGCCAGCAATAGCCCCGGACAGGCAACTAATGAAAAACTGTTTTTT. Its translation: CASNSPGQATNEKLFF.

The chain carries TRBV18 and TRBJ1-1, with 7 bases that match TRBD1. Germline CDR1 KGHSH, CDR2 LQKENI. With V trimmed by 6 bases and J by 3 bases, 7 bases remained unmatched. The CDR3 sequence is 14 residues long. The CDR3 DNA reads as TGTGCCAGCTCCATCCAGGGGGGGGACACTGAAGCTTTCTTT. This encodes CASSIQGGDTEAFF.

In DNA form, the CDR3 reads TGTGCCAGCAGTGAAGGACCGTTCCCCAGTCAGCCCCAGCATTTT. As protein: CASSEGPFPSQPQHF. V usage is TRBV6-1 and J usage is TRBJ1-5; no clear D. V was trimmed by 1 base and J by 6 bases, leaving 13 bases between them. CDR3 size: 15 residues. The germline V gene encodes CDR1 MNHNS and CDR2 SASEGT.

CDR3 DNA sequence: TGTGCCAGCAGTCCCCCCCCGCTGAGGGATTCACCCCTCCACTTT. It is translated as CASSPPPLRDSPLHF. The rearrangement joins TRBV28 to TRBJ1-6; D unresolved. The ends were cut back, 5 bases at V and 8 bases at J, with 16 bases in the middle. CDR3 size: 15 residues. The germline V gene has CDR1 MDHEN and CDR2 SYDVKM.

The chain uses TRBV11-2 and TRBJ2-7, with 9 bases identical to TRBD2. The CDR3 is 18 residues long. V lost 5 bases and J lost 2; bases outside the gene matches: 16. Germline CDR1 is SGHAT and CDR2 is FQNNGV. CDR3 nucleotide sequence: TGTGCCAGCAGCCCTATACCCTGGACTAGCGCGGGACCCTACGAGCAGTACTTC. It translates to CASSPIPWTSAGPYEQYF. The full variable domain, completed using reference TRBV11-2 and TRBJ2-7, is EAGVAQSPRYKIIEKRQSVAFWCNPISGHATLYWYQQILGQGPKLLIQFQNNGVVDDSQLPKDRFSAERLKGVDSTLKIQPAKLEDSAVYLCASSPIPWTSAGPYEQYFGPGTRLTVT.

The V call is TRBV7-6, the J call TRBJ2-7, with D maybe TRBD2 (6 bases). The CDR3 runs 15 residues. The V and J ends lost 2 bases and 0 bases respectively, with 11 bases between them. From germline, CDR1 is SGHVS and CDR2 FNYEAQ. CDR3 sequence: CASSLMRGFSYEQYF. The DNA for the CDR3 is TGTGCCAGCAGCTTAATGCGGGGCTTCTCCTACGAGCAGTACTTC. Based on the CDR3 plus reference TRBV7-6 and TRBJ2-7, the full variable domain is GAGVSQSPRYKVTKRGQDVALRCDPISGHVSLYWYRQALGQGPEFLTYFNYEAQQDKSGLPNDRFSAERPEGSISTLTIQRTEQRDSAMYRCASSLMRGFSYEQYFGPGTRLTVT.

This clone was recorded once. CDR3 nucleotide sequence: TGTGCCAGCAGTTTAAGGTCCGGGGACGAGCAGTACTTC. Its translation: CASSLRSGDEQYF. The chain has TRBV12-3 or TRBV12-4 and TRBJ2-7; possibly TRBD2 for D (5 bases). With 2 bases removed from V and 5 bases from J, the gap between germline ends came to 10 bases. The CDR3 length is 13 residues.

V and J are TRBV7-6 and TRBJ1-1, with TRBD1 as a possible D gene (5 bases). V dropped 4 bases and J dropped 9 bases, with 12 bases sitting between them. This CDR3 is built from 12 residues. Germline CDR1 reads SGHVS; CDR2 reads FNYEAQ. This CDR3 is CASSSPGRKAFF. CDR3 nucleotides: TGTGCCAGCAGCTCGCCGGGGCGCAAAGCTTTCTTT.

The gene calls are TRBV6-5 and TRBJ1-5; weak D call: TRBD1 (5 bases). CDR1 and CDR2 from the germline V gene are MNHEY and SVGAGI. The CDR3 covers 15 residues. V was clipped by 8 bases and J by 0 bases, with 14 bases between them. The CDR3 DNA reads TGTGCCAGCGGGGGTCGCCCAATTAGCAATCAGCCCCAGCATTTT. Amino acids: CASGGRPISNQPQHF.

This clone was seen just once. This chain joins TRBV28 and TRBJ1-2, with 10 bases identical to TRBD1. Germline assignment: CDR1 MDHEN and CDR2 SYDVKM. The CDR3 is 14 residues long. V shed 11 bases and J 0 bases; nucleotides not matched to a gene: 6. The CDR3 DNA reads as TGTGCCTCGGACAGGGGGACTTCTAACTATGGCTACACCTTC. Translation: CASDRGTSNYGYTF.

The chain combines TRBV5-5 with TRBJ1-1; D gene unclear. The CDR3 is 13 residues long. V gave up 3 bases and J gave up 4 bases, with 10 bases separating them. Germline CDR1 is SGHKS and CDR2 is YYEKEE (reference sequence). The CDR3 nucleotides read TGTGCCAGCAGCTCACATGTTGGCACTGAAGCTTTCTTT. This translates into CASSSHVGTEAFF. Full variable domain (outside the CDR3, taken from reference TRBV5-5 and TRBJ1-1): DAGVTQSPTHLIKTRGQQVTLRCSPISGHKSVSWYQQVLGQGPQFIFQYYEKEERGRGNFPDRFSARQFPNYSSELNVNALLLGDSALYLCASSSHVGTEAFFGQGTRLTVV.

V and J are TRBV18 and TRBJ1-4, with D perhaps TRBD1 (5 bases). The CDR3 loop spans 15 amino acids. From germline, CDR1 is KGHSH and CDR2 LQKENI. V dropped 3 bases and J dropped 8 bases, with 16 bases sitting between them. CDR3 nucleotide sequence: TGTGCCAGCTCACCCCCGGGGGGGTGGAGAGAAAAACTGTTTTTT. This translates into CASSPPGGWREKLFF.

The genes are TRBV5-8 and TRBJ1-1; 8 bases match TRBD1. Germline CDR1 SGHTS, CDR2 YDEGEE. Losses at the gene ends were 4 bases for V and 1 base for J; bases not matched to a gene: 6. The CDR3 spans 15 residues. This CDR3 reads CASSRETGANTEAFF. The CDR3 DNA is TGTGCCAGCAGCCGGGAGACAGGGGCGAACACTGAAGCTTTCTTT. Using reference TRBV5-8 and TRBJ1-1 for the parts outside the CDR3, the full variable domain is EAGVTQSPTHLIKTRGQQATLRCSPISGHTSVYWYQQALGLGLQFLLWYDEGEERNRGNFPPRFSGRQFPNYSSELNVNALELEDSALYLCASSRETGANTEAFFGQGTRLTVV.

The chain carries TRBV4-1 and TRBJ2-5; 8 positions match TRBD2. V was clipped by 0 bases and J by 4 bases; unmatched bases: 10. CDR1 MGHRA and CDR2 YSYEKL come from the germline V gene. CDR3 size: 17 residues. DNA of the CDR3: TGCGCCAGCAGCCAAGATAACACGGGGGGGCCGGGAGAGACCCAGTACTTC. Encoded protein: CASSQDNTGGPGETQYF.

The chain uses TRBV6-6 and TRBJ2-5; weak D call: TRBD1 (6 bases). This CDR3 comprises 15 residues. Trimming removed 2 bases at V and 1 base at J, with 11 bases between. Germline CDR1 reads MNHNY; CDR2 reads SVGAGI (reference sequence). Written as DNA, the CDR3 is TGTGCCAGCAGTTACAAAACAGGGCTCCAAGAGACCCAGTACTTC. Its protein is CASSYKTGLQETQYF.

The chain has TRBV6-5 and TRBJ2-5; possibly TRBD1 or TRBD2 for D (5 bases each). The V end was cut by 5 bases, the J end by 0 bases, with 13 bases between. The CDR3 runs 15 residues. Germline CDR1 is MNHEY and CDR2 is SVGAGI. The CDR3 loop is CASSLGDRNQETQYF. The CDR3 DNA reads TGTGCCAGCAGTCTGGGGGATAGGAACCAAGAGACCCAGTACTTC.

In DNA, the CDR3 is TGTGCCAGCAGCTCGGGACTAGCCGACCGGACCCAGTACTTC. Encoded protein: CASSSGLADRTQYF. The rearrangement uses TRBV5-4 and TRBJ2-5; 9 bases map to TRBD2. Trimming removed 3 bases from V and 7 bases from J; junction bases left unmatched: 7. Germline values: CDR1 SGHNT, CDR2 YYREEE (reference sequence). CDR3 size: 14 residues.

The chain combines TRBV28 with TRBJ1-2, with D perhaps matching TRBD1 (6 bases). CDR1 and CDR2 (germline): MDHEN, SYDVKM. This CDR3 is 14 amino acids long. The V end lost 7 bases, the J end lost 5 bases, and 17 bases lay between the germline ends. The CDR3 protein is CASTWGQWGYGYTF. In DNA, the CDR3 is TGTGCCAGCACGTGGGGGCAATGGGGGTATGGCTACACCTTC.

The chain has TRBV7-2 and TRBJ2-1; 11 bases align to TRBD2. CDR1 SGHTA and CDR2 FQGNSA come from the germline V gene. There are 15 residues in the CDR3. V dropped 5 bases and J dropped 11; count of bases not matched to a gene: 11. This CDR3 reads CASSPRTSGPPKQFF. CDR3 coding DNA: TGTGCCAGCAGCCCCCGGACTAGCGGGCCACCTAAGCAGTTCTTC. Variable domain in full (rest from reference TRBV7-2 and TRBJ2-1): GAGVSQSPSNKVTEKGKDVELRCDPISGHTALYWYRQSLGQGLEFLIYFQGNSAPDKSGLPSDRFSAERTGGSVSTLTIQRTQQEDSAVYLCASSPRTSGPPKQFFGPGTRLTVL.